This T cell receptor beta chain emerged from a study of identical twins. Findings and caveats of the study: Models underestimated TCR alpha sharing (out-of-frame) in monozygotic twins.

Germline V gene sequence: CDR1 DFQATT, CDR2 SNEGSKA (reference sequence). This CDR3 has 16 amino acids. Trimming pared 0 bases from V and 0 bases from J, leaving 15 bases between. Via MiXCR, TCRdb re-called the 5' RACE reads, giving one row per CDR3 protein. The table records 250,000 to 350,000 distinct CDR3 sequences, roughly 8.6% of them present only once. This clonotype has a handful of counts. The antigen is unknown. This sample was shared with a second study, whose subject was yellow fever vaccine responses in identical twins.

The TCR originated in a woman younger than 30 in good health. J is TRBJ2-7 and V is TRBV20-1; D call uncertain. The specimen sequenced was memory (CD45RO+) T cells sorted from blood. CDR3 sequence (DNA): TGCAGTGCTAGAGATCTTAGGCAGAGGAGCTCCTACGAGCAGTACTTC. Protein: CSARDLRQRSSYEQYF.